These 29 T cell receptor beta chains came from one sample sequenced in a study of blood T cell repertoires in COVID-19. Clones were sequenced by immunoSEQ multiplex PCR, and TCRdb holds only the in-frame ones, with some missing. The table lists 410,000 or so clones, about 91% of them singletons, with under 2% in the top ten. The sequenced sample consisted of peripheral blood. These receptor sequences come from a woman between 35 and 50 years old with COVID-19, enrolled during active disease.

This clone was detected only once. The rearrangement links TRBV20-1 to TRBJ2-1, with D possibly being TRBD2 (5 bases). The CDR3 is made up of 14 amino acids. Per germline, CDR1 DFQATT and CDR2 SNEGSKA (reference sequence). The V and J ends lost 3 bases and 7 bases respectively, with 16 bases between them. DNA for the CDR3: TGCAGTGCTAGTCTGGCGGGCAGTGGGAATGAGCAGTTCTTC. Protein product: CSASLAGSGNEQFF.

The rearrangement uses TRBV2 and TRBJ2-5, with 9 bases lining up with TRBD1. CDR3 length: 14 residues. The V gene end was trimmed by 4 bases and the J gene end by 3 bases; junction bases not matched to a gene: 3. CDR1 and CDR2 from the germline V gene are SNHLY and FYNNEI. The CDR3 loop is CASSVDRGEETQYF. CDR3 nucleotides: TGTGCCAGCAGTGTAGACAGGGGGGAAGAGACCCAGTACTTC.

The chain has TRBV9 and TRBJ2-2; tentatively, D is TRBD1 (7 bases). The CDR3 length is 17 residues. Germline assignment: CDR1 SGDLS and CDR2 YYNGEE. V was shortened by 4 bases and J by 4 bases, with 20 bases between the two germline ends. The CDR3 reads CASSSHLEGAGTGELFF. The CDR3 coding sequence is TGTGCCAGCAGCTCCCACCTGGAGGGGGCCGGCACCGGGGAGCTGTTTTTT.

The sample holds one count of this clone. The genes are TRBV7-2 and TRBJ1-2, with 8 bases lining up with TRBD1. The CDR3 has 12 residues. Germline values: CDR1 SGHTA, CDR2 FQGNSA. J was trimmed by 8 bases and V by 5 bases; bases with no gene match: 4. As DNA, the CDR3 is TGTGCCAGCAGCCGCAGGGGGCAAGGCTACACCTTC. It specifies CASSRRGQGYTF.

The rearrangement joins TRBV6-2 or TRBV6-3 to TRBJ2-2, with TRBD2 matching over 8 bases. Germline CDR1 and CDR2: MNHEY and SVGEGT. The junction had 13 bases not matched to a gene; V was cut back by 3 bases and J by 4 bases. The CDR3 extends over 18 amino acids. The CDR3: CASSYPLTSGRPTGELFF. In nucleotides, the CDR3 is TGTGCCAGCAGTTATCCCCTTACTAGCGGAAGGCCCACCGGGGAGCTGTTTTTT.

V and J are TRBV6-5 and TRBJ1-1; no definite D call. The CDR3 is 13 amino acids. V lost 7 bases and J lost 0, with 9 bases in between. From germline, CDR1 is MNHEY and CDR2 SVGAGI. CDR3 protein: CASKRELNTEAFF. CDR3 coding DNA: TGTGCCAGCAAGAGGGAGTTGAACACTGAAGCTTTCTTT.

The genes are TRBV2 and TRBJ2-1, with TRBD2 matching 12 bases. V lost 6 bases to trimming and J lost 7 bases; unmatched junction nucleotides: 4. This CDR3 spans 14 amino acids. Germline V gives CDR1 SNHLY, CDR2 FYNNEI. The CDR3 coding sequence is TGTGCCAGCAGACTAGCGGGAGGCCGGAATGAGCAGTTCTTC. This translates into CASRLAGGRNEQFF.

The J gene is TRBJ2-2, the V gene TRBV27; 9 nucleotides align to TRBD2. There are 16 residues in the CDR3. The V and J ends lost 6 bases and 0 bases, in that order; junction bases with no gene match: 5. Per the germline V gene, CDR1 is MNHEY and CDR2 is SMNVEV (reference sequence). The chain's CDR3 is CASRDVAGANTGELFF. The CDR3 DNA reads as TGTGCCAGCAGGGACGTAGCGGGGGCGAACACCGGGGAGCTGTTTTTT.

The CDR3 sequence: CASSYQGTGSGYTF. The CDR3 nucleotides are TGTGCCAGCAGTTACCAAGGGACAGGGTCTGGCTACACCTTC. The rearrangement uses TRBV6-6 and TRBJ1-2, with 9 bases aligning to TRBD1. The CDR3 spans 14 residues. V shed 2 bases and J 7 bases; nucleotides not matched to a gene: 5. Germline CDR1 MNHNY, CDR2 SVGAGI (reference sequence).

The CDR3 is CASSQDRGDRGLLGSYNEQFF. The CDR3 bases are TGTGCCAGCAGCCAAGACCGCGGGGACAGGGGCTTGTTGGGCTCCTACAATGAGCAGTTCTTC. This chain links TRBV4-2 with TRBJ2-1; 10 nucleotides match TRBD1. This CDR3 region has 21 residues. V was clipped by 0 bases and J by 0 bases; unmatched bases: 14. Germline loops: CDR1 LGHNA, CDR2 YNFKEQ.

The gene calls are TRBV10-3 and TRBJ1-6, with a possible D match to TRBD1 (5 bases). The CDR3 covers 14 residues. V was pared by 10 bases and J by 7 bases, with 17 bases between. Germline CDR1 reads ENHRY; CDR2 reads SYGVKD. CDR3 sequence reads: CATQEGLVNSPLHF. The CDR3 nucleotides read TGTGCCACCCAAGAGGGACTGGTAAATTCACCCCTCCACTTT.

The V call is TRBV10-3, the J call TRBJ1-4, with D perhaps TRBD1 (6 bases). Germline CDR1 is ENHRY and CDR2 is SYGVKD. V dropped 5 bases and J dropped 0 bases, with 10 bases sitting between them. This CDR3 is built from 15 residues. DNA of the CDR3: TGTGCCATCAGTTCCGACAGGACAACTAATGAAAAACTGTTTTTT. This sequence encodes CAISSDRTTNEKLFF.

This clone was counted a single time. This chain connects TRBV3-1 (or the pseudogene TRBV3-2) to TRBJ2-1, with 9 bases fitting TRBD1. Germline-derived CDR1 and CDR2 are LGHDT and YNNKEL (reference sequence). With V trimmed by 2 bases and J by 2 bases, 4 bases remained unmatched. The CDR3 runs to 16 residues. The CDR3 nucleotides read TGTGCCAGCAGCCAACCGGACAGGGGTCCCTACAATGAGCAGTTCTTC. It is translated as CASSQPDRGPYNEQFF.

This clone was detected only a few times. The V and J genes are TRBV13 and TRBJ2-2; 13 bases align to TRBD2. This CDR3 contains 17 residues. Germline values: CDR1 PRHDT, CDR2 FYEKMQ (reference sequence). V shed 5 bases and J 4 bases; nucleotides not matched to a gene: 7. CDR3 residues: CASSPGLAGVGTGELFF. Written as DNA, the CDR3 is TGTGCCAGCAGCCCTGGACTAGCGGGAGTCGGCACCGGGGAGCTGTTTTTT. The full variable domain, its missing parts supplied by reference TRBV13 and TRBJ2-2, is AAGVIQSPRHLIKEKRETATLKCYPIPRHDTVYWYQQGPGQDPQFLISFYEKMQSDKGSIPDRFSAQQFSDYHSELNMSSLELGDSALYFCASSPGLAGVGTGELFFGEGSRLTVL.

J is TRBJ2-1 and V is TRBV29-1, with unresolved D. The germline gives CDR1 SQVTM, CDR2 ANQGSEA. There are 14 residues in the CDR3. Trimming cost V 8 bases and J 0 bases, with 14 bases left between them. The CDR3 nucleotides are TGCAGCCCCCGAGCTCTCCGCTCCTACAATGAGCAGTTCTTC. This codes for CSPRALRSYNEQFF.

V is TRBV28 and J is TRBJ1-1; 9 nucleotides align to TRBD1. Germline CDR1 reads MDHEN; CDR2 reads SYDVKM. The junction had 5 bases not matched to a gene; V was cut back by 5 bases and J by 1 base. The CDR3 sequence is 15 residues long. Here the CDR3 reads CASSNPGQGNTEAFF. The DNA of the CDR3 is TGTGCCAGCAGTAATCCGGGACAGGGGAACACTGAAGCTTTCTTT. The whole variable domain, filled in from reference TRBV28 and TRBJ1-1, reads DVKVTQSSRYLVKRTGEKVFLECVQDMDHENMFWYRQDPGLGLRLIYFSYDVKMKEKGDIPEGYSVSREKKERFSLILESASTNQTSMYLCASSNPGQGNTEAFFGQGTRLTVV.

This sequence joins TRBV28 and TRBJ1-2; tentatively, D is TRBD1 (5 bases). The CDR3 is 12 amino acids. Trimming removed 3 bases at V and 7 bases at J, with 9 bases between. The germline CDR1 and CDR2 sequences are MDHEN and SYDVKM. CDR3 residues: CASSFATGGYTF. CDR3 bases: TGTGCCAGCAGTTTCGCAACAGGTGGCTACACCTTC.

The chain carries TRBV20-1 and TRBJ1-4, with D possibly matching TRBD1 (6 bases). With 6 bases removed from V and 10 bases from J, the gap between germline ends came to 12 bases. The CDR3 covers 11 residues. CDR1 is DFQATT and CDR2 is SNEGSKA in the germline V gene (reference sequence). The CDR3 DNA is TGCAGTGCGGGGAGGGGGGGAAAACTGTTTTTT. Residues: CSAGRGGKLFF.

The rearrangement links TRBV9 to TRBJ1-5; 8 nucleotides align to TRBD1. The CDR3 length is 15 residues. Germline CDR1 is SGDLS and CDR2 is YYNGEE. With V trimmed by 3 bases and J by 2 bases, 4 bases remained unmatched. The CDR3 protein is CASSAEQGGNQPQHF. CDR3 in DNA: TGTGCCAGCAGCGCCGAACAGGGGGGCAATCAGCCCCAGCATTTT. Filled out from reference TRBV9 and TRBJ1-5, the complete variable domain reads DSGVTQTPKHLITATGQRVTLRCSPRSGDLSVYWYQQSLDQGLQFLIQYYNGEERAKGNILERFSAQQFPDLHSELNLSSLELGDSALYFCASSAEQGGNQPQHFGDGTRLSIL.

The CDR3 DNA follows: TGTGCCAGCAACAACCCCGGGACTAGGACGGAGACCCAGTACTTC. This translates into CASNNPGTRTETQYF. This chain joins TRBV11-1 and TRBJ2-5; TRBD2 matches at 8 bases. J lost 5 bases, V lost 7 bases, and 12 bases had no gene match. There are 15 residues in the CDR3. From germline, CDR1 is SGHAT and CDR2 FQDESV (reference sequence).

This clone was counted a few times. The CDR3 nucleotides read TGTGCCAGCAGCGTGGGGACTAGCCAAGATACGCAGTATTTT. This codes for CASSVGTSQDTQYF. The rearrangement uses TRBV9 and TRBJ2-3; 9 bases map to TRBD2. The germline gives CDR1 SGDLS, CDR2 YYNGEE. There are 14 residues in the CDR3. J gave up 5 bases and V 2 bases, and 3 bases lay outside the gene matches. The complete variable domain, with remaining parts taken from reference TRBV9 and TRBJ2-3, reads DSGVTQTPKHLITATGQRVTLRCSPRSGDLSVYWYQQSLDQGLQFLIQYYNGEERAKGNILERFSAQQFPDLHSELNLSSLELGDSALYFCASSVGTSQDTQYFGPGTRLTVL.

This clone was recorded only once. The CDR3 loop reads CSVDNSGTLNTEAFF. The DNA of the CDR3 is TGCAGCGTTGATAATTCCGGGACATTGAACACTGAAGCTTTCTTT. The chain uses TRBV29-1 and TRBJ1-1, with D perhaps matching TRBD1 (6 bases). The CDR3 sequence is 15 residues long. In germline, CDR1 is SQVTM, CDR2 ANQGSEA. Trimming removed 3 bases at V and 0 bases at J, with 14 bases between. The full variable domain, with the rest looked up from reference TRBV29-1 and TRBJ1-1, is SAVISQKPSRDICQRGTSLTIQCQVDSQVTMMFWYRQQPGQSLTLIATANQGSEATYESGFVIDKFPISRPNLTFSTLTVSNMSPEDSSIYLCSVDNSGTLNTEAFFGQGTRLTVV.

The chain recombines TRBV18 with TRBJ1-1, with 11 bases identical to TRBD1. From germline, CDR1 is KGHSH and CDR2 LQKENI. J lost 1 base, V lost 3 bases, and 10 bases had no gene match. The CDR3 runs to 18 residues. CDR3 in amino acids: CASSPISGQGVGNTEAFF. The CDR3 DNA sequence: TGTGCCAGCTCACCGATCTCGGGACAGGGGGTGGGGAACACTGAAGCTTTCTTT. The entire variable domain, with the rest obtained from reference TRBV18 and TRBJ1-1, is as follows: NAGVMQNPRHLVRRRGQEARLRCSPMKGHSHVYWYRQLPEEGLKFMVYLQKENIIDESGMPKERFSAEFPKEGPSILRIQQVVRGDSAAYFCASSPISGQGVGNTEAFFGQGTRLTVV.

This chain connects TRBV19 to TRBJ1-2; D gene uncertain. Trimming stripped 6 bases from V and 8 bases from J, with 16 bases between. This CDR3 contains 13 residues. Germline CDR1 and CDR2: LNHDA and SQIVND (reference sequence). The CDR3 reads CASSQAAFSGYTF. The CDR3 bases are TGTGCCAGTAGCCAAGCGGCTTTTTCCGGCTACACCTTC.

The rearrangement uses TRBV30 and TRBJ1-2; D is perhaps TRBD1 (6 bases). The V gene's germline CDR1 is GTSNPN and CDR2 SVGIG (reference sequence). This CDR3 contains 15 residues. The ends were cut back, 2 bases at V and 9 bases at J, with 22 bases in the middle. The CDR3 DNA sequence: TGTGCCTGGAGTCCATCAGAACTTCACAGGGTGAGCTACACCTTC. This translates into CAWSPSELHRVSYTF. The full variable domain, its missing parts supplied by reference TRBV30 and TRBJ1-2, is SQTIHQWPATLVQPVGSPLSLECTVEGTSNPNLYWYRQAAGRGLQLLFYSVGIGQISSEVPQNLSASRPQDRQFILSSKKLLLSDSGFYLCAWSPSELHRVSYTFGSGTRLTVV.

The rearrangement links TRBV19 to TRBJ2-1; 7 positions match TRBD2. The CDR3 consists of 13 residues. V trimming: 3 bases; J trimming: 4 bases; junction bases outside the gene matches: 0. CDR1 is LNHDA, CDR2 SQIVND, per germline (reference sequence). CDR3 amino acids: CASSISGYNEQFF. CDR3 sequence (DNA): TGTGCCAGTAGTATTAGCGGGTACAATGAGCAGTTCTTC.

This chain connects TRBV10-3 to TRBJ2-1; maybe TRBD2 (6 bases). This CDR3 is 15 amino acids long. CDR1 is ENHRY and CDR2 is SYGVKD in the germline V gene. V lost 4 bases and J lost 3, with 13 bases in between. The chain's CDR3 is CAISGAGSFYNEQFF. The CDR3 DNA reads TGTGCCATCAGTGGTGCGGGGAGTTTCTACAATGAGCAGTTCTTC.

The chain joins TRBV6-2 or TRBV6-3 to TRBJ2-7; a weak D match, TRBD1 (6 bases). V was pared by 5 bases and J by 2 bases, with 22 bases between. Germline CDR1 is MNHEY and CDR2 is SVGEGT. The CDR3 is 17 residues long. In DNA form, the CDR3 reads TGTGCCAGCAGTCCCCGTGAACCCCAACAGGGTACCTACGAGCAGTACTTC. This sequence encodes CASSPREPQQGTYEQYF.

The V gene is TRBV30, the J gene TRBJ1-2; 7 bases map to TRBD1. The germline V gene has CDR1 GTSNPN and CDR2 SVGIG (reference sequence). V shed 2 bases, J shed 4 bases, and the junction held 7 bases outside the gene matches. The CDR3 loop spans 14 amino acids. The CDR3 loop reads CAWSFTRDSYGYTF. CDR3 sequence (DNA): TGTGCCTGGAGTTTCACCCGGGACAGCTATGGCTACACCTTC.